The rows below give T cell receptor beta chains drawn from one sample of a study of tumor-infiltrating lymphocytes in primary liver carcinoma. Each CDR3 protein is one row after TCRdb ran MiXCR on the multiplex PCR reads. This sample has a few hundred thousand distinct CDR3 sequences; 58% occur once, and the top ten carry approximately 15%. Sequenced: peripheral blood. The receptors shown here come from a woman in her thirties with primary liver carcinoma and hepatitis B virus infection. CDR3s include the opening cysteine and the closing phenylalanine or tryptophan. Fields, in order: clone size, V gene, J gene, D gene, CDR3 protein, CDR3 DNA. D genes are given only for firm matches. The size of a clone is reported for some rows only, either as once, few or many, or as a class for expanded clones.

clone size: once; V gene: TRBV7-9; J gene: TRBJ2-5; D gene: NA; CDR3 protein: CASSSRIGEWETQYF; CDR3 DNA: TGTGCCAGCAGCTCCCGGATTGGGGAGTGGGAGACCCAGTACTTC
clone size: NA; V gene: TRBV6-5; J gene: TRBJ2-1; D gene: NA; CDR3 protein: CASNLERPSYNEQFF; CDR3 DNA: TGTGCCAGCAACCTCGAGAGACCTTCCTACAATGAGCAGTTCTTC
clone size: many; V gene: TRBV6-5; J gene: TRBJ2-1; D gene: NA; CDR3 protein: CATDRLGYEQFF; CDR3 DNA: TGTGCCACCGACCGCTTGGGGTATGAGCAGTTCTTC
clone size: NA; V gene: TRBV29-1; J gene: TRBJ2-2; D gene: TRBD2; CDR3 protein: CSAERLGGTGELFF; CDR3 DNA: TGCAGCGCTGAAAGGCTCGGGGGGACCGGGGAGCTGTTTTTT
clone size: NA; V gene: TRBV19; J gene: TRBJ1-5; D gene: NA; CDR3 protein: CTSTADRLNQPQHF; CDR3 DNA: TGTACCAGTACTGCCGACAGGCTCAATCAGCCCCAGCATTTT
clone size: NA; V gene: TRBV11-2; J gene: TRBJ1-1; D gene: NA; CDR3 protein: CASSPSWGDTEAPF; CDR3 DNA: TGTGCCAGCAGCCCCTCTTGGGGGGACACTGAAGCTCCCTTT
clone size: NA; V gene: TRBV11-2; J gene: TRBJ2-7; D gene: TRBD2; CDR3 protein: CGSSLESSGSYEQHF; CDR3 DNA: TGTGGCAGCAGCTTAGAATCCAGCGGGAGCTACGAGCAGCACTTC
clone size: NA; V gene: TRBV12-3/TRBV12-4; J gene: TRBJ1-6; D gene: NA; CDR3 protein: CASSLRGGFSRSYNSPLHF; CDR3 DNA: TGTGCCAGCAGTTTAAGAGGTGGTTTCAGTCGCTCCTATAATTCACCCCTCCACTTT
clone size: NA; V gene: TRBV7-9; J gene: TRBJ1-2; D gene: TRBD1; CDR3 protein: CASSYPTGDGYTF; CDR3 DNA: TGTGCCAGCAGTTACCCGACAGGGGATGGCTACACCTTC
clone size: NA; V gene: TRBV6-1; J gene: TRBJ2-5; D gene: NA; CDR3 protein: CASSSGTFHQGSETQYF; CDR3 DNA: TGTGCCAGCAGTTCCGGGACTTTTCACCAGGGGTCAGAGACCCAGTACTTC
clone size: NA; V gene: TRBV7-8; J gene: TRBJ1-6; D gene: NA; CDR3 protein: CASSLGPQAQASHSPLHF; CDR3 DNA: TGTGCCAGCAGCTTGGGTCCCCAGGCCCAGGCTTCACATTCACCCCTCCACTTT
clone size: NA; V gene: TRBV11-3; J gene: TRBJ2-1; D gene: TRBD2; CDR3 protein: CASRGPAGVGNEQFF; CDR3 DNA: TGTGCCAGCCGGGGACCAGCGGGAGTAGGTAATGAGCAGTTCTTC
clone size: NA; V gene: TRBV12-3/TRBV12-4; J gene: TRBJ2-1; D gene: TRBD1; CDR3 protein: CASSFGTGDFNEQFF; CDR3 DNA: TGTGCCAGCAGTTTTGGGACAGGGGATTTCAATGAGCAGTTCTTC
clone size: many; V gene: TRBV11-2; J gene: TRBJ2-3; D gene: NA; CDR3 protein: CASAHSGPDTQYF; CDR3 DNA: TGTGCCAGCGCACACTCGGGTCCGGATACGCAGTATTTT